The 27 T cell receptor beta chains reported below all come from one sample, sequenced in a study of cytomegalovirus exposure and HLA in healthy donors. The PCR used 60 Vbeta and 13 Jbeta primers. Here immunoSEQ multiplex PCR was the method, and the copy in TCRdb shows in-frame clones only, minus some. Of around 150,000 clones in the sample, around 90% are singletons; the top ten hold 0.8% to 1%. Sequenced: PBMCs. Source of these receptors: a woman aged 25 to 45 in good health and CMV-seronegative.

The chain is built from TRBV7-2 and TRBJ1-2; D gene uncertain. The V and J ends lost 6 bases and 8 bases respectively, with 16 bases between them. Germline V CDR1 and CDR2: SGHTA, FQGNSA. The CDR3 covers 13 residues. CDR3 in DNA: TGTGCCAGCAGAGGGCGGGTCCCAGGAGGCTACACCTTC. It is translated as CASRGRVPGGYTF.

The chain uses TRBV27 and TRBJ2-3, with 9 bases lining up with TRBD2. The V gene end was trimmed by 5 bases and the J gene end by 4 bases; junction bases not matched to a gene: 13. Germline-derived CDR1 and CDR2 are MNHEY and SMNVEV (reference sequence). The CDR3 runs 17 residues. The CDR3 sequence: CASSPSWVSGGSDTQYF. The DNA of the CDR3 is TGTGCCAGCAGTCCCTCTTGGGTTAGCGGGGGTTCAGATACGCAGTATTTT.

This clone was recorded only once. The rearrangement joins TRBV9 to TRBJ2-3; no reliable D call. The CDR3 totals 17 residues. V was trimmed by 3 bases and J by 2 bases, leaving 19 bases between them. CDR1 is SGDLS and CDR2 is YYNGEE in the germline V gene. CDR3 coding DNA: TGTGCCAGCAGCGCCAGACTTATAAGCCGTTTCACAGATACGCAGTATTTT. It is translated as CASSARLISRFTDTQYF.

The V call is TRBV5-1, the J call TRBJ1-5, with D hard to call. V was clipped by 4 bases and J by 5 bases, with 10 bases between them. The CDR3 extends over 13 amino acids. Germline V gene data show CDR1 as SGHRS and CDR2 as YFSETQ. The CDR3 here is CASSPGLDQPQHF. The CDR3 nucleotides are TGCGCCAGCAGCCCCGGACTCGATCAGCCCCAGCATTTT.

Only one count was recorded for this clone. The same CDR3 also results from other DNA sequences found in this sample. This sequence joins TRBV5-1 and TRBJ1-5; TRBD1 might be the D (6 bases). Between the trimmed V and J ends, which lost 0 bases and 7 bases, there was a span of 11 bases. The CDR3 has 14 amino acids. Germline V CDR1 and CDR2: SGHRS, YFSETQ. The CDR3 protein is CASSLGGLGQPQHF. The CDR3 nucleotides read TGCGCCAGCAGCTTGGGGGGGCTTGGACAGCCCCAGCATTTT.

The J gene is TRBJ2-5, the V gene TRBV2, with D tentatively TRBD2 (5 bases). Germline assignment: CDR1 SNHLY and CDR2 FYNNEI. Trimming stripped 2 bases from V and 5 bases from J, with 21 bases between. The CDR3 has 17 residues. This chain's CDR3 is CASSENGWLATVETQYF. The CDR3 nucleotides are TGTGCCAGCAGTGAAAACGGTTGGCTAGCCACGGTCGAGACCCAGTACTTC.

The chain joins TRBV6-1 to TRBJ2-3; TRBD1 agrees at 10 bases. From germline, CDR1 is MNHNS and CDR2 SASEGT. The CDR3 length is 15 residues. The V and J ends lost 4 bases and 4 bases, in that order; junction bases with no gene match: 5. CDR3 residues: CASSVRDRGPDTQYF. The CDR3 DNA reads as TGTGCCAGCAGTGTCCGGGACAGGGGTCCAGATACGCAGTATTTT.

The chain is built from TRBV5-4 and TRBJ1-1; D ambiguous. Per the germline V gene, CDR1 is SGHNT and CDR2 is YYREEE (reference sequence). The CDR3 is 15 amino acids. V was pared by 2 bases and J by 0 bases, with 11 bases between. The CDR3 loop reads CASSLLESMNTEAFF. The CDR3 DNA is TGTGCCAGCAGCTTATTAGAGAGCATGAACACTGAAGCTTTCTTT.

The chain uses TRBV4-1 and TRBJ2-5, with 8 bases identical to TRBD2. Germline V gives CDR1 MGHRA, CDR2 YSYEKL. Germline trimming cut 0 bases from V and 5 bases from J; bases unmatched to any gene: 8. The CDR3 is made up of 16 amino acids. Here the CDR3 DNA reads TGCGCCAGCAGCCAAGAGGGCGGGAGGCCGTCTGAGACCCAGTACTTC. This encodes CASSQEGGRPSETQYF.

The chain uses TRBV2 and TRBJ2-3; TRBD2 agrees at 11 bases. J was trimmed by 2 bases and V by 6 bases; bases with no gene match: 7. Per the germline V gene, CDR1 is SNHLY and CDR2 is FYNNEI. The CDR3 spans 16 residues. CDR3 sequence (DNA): TGTGCCAGCAGCGAGGTAGCGGGAGGGCCCACAGATACGCAGTATTTT. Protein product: CASSEVAGGPTDTQYF.

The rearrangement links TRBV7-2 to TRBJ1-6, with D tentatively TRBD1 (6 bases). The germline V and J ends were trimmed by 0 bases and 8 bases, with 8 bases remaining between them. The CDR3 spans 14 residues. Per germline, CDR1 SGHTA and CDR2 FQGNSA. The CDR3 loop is CASSLATGYSPLHF. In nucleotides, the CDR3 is TGTGCCAGCAGCTTAGCGACAGGTTATTCACCCCTCCACTTT.

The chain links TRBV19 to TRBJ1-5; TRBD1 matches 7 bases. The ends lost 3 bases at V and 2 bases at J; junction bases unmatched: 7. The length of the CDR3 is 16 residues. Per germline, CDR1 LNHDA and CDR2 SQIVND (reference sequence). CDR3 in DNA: TGTGCCAGTAGTATTGAGGGGGCGCGGCGCAATCAGCCCCAGCATTTT. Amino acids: CASSIEGARRNQPQHF.

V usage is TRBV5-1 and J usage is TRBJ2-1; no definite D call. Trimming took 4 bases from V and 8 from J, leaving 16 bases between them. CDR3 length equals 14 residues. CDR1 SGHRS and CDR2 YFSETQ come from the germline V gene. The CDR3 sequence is CASSHDSTGDEQFF. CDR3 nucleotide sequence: TGCGCCAGCAGCCATGACTCTACCGGCGATGAGCAGTTCTTC.

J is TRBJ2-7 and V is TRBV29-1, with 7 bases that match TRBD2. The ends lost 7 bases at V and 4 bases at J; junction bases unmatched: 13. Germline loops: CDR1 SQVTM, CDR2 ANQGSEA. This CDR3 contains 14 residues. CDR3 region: CSALTPSGGYEQYF. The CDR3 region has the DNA TGCAGCGCCTTAACCCCTAGCGGTGGATACGAGCAGTACTTC.

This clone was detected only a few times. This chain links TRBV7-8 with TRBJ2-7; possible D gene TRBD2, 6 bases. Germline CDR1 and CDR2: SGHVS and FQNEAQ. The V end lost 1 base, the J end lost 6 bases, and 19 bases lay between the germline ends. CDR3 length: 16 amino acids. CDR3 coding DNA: TGTGCCAGCAGCTTAGGAAGGAGGGTGGGAAGGAGCGAGCAGTACTTC. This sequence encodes CASSLGRRVGRSEQYF.

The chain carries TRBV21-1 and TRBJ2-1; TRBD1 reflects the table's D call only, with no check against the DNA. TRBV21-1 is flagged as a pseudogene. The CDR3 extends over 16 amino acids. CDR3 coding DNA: TGTGCCAGCAGCAAAGCCGACAGGATCTCCTACAATGAGCAGTTCTTC. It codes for CASSKADRISYNEQFF.

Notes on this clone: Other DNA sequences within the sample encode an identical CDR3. CDR3 bases: TGTGCCAGCAGCCTTGGGACAGGAGCCTACGAGCAGTACTTC. As protein: CASSLGTGAYEQYF. The chain joins TRBV7-8 to TRBJ2-7; TRBD1 aligns across 8 bases. V shed 5 bases and J 2 bases; nucleotides not matched to a gene: 5. Germline-derived CDR1 and CDR2 are SGHVS and FQNEAQ. This CDR3 is built from 14 residues.

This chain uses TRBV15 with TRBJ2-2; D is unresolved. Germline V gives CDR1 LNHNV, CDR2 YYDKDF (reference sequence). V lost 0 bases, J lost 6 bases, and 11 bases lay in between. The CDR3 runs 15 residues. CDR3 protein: CATSRDLRGPGELFF. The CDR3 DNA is TGTGCCACCAGCAGAGATCTCCGTGGGCCCGGGGAGCTGTTTTTT.

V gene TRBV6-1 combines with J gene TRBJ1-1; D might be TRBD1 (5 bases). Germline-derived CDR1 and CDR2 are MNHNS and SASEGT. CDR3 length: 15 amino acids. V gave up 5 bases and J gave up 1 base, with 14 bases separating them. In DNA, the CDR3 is TGTGCCAGCAGTTCGGGGGGTTCGGGGAACACTGAAGCTTTCTTT. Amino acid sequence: CASSSGGSGNTEAFF.

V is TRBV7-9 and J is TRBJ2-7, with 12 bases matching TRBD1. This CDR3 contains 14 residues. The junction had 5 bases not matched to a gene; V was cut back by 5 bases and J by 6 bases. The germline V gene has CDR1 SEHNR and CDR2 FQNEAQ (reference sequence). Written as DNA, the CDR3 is TGTGCCAGCAGCCCCGGGACAGGGGGCCGCGAGCAGTACTTC. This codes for CASSPGTGGREQYF.

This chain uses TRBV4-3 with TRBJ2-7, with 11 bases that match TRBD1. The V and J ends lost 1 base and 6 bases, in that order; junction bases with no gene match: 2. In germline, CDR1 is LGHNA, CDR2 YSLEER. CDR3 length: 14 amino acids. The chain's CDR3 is CASSQGTGGFEQYF. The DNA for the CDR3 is TGCGCCAGCAGCCAAGGGACAGGGGGCTTCGAGCAGTACTTC.

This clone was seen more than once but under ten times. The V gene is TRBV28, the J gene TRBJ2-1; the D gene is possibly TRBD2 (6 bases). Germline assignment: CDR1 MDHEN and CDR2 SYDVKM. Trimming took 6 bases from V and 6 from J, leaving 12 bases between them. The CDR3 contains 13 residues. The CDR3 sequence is CASSQTSFNEQFF. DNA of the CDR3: TGTGCCAGCAGCCAGACTAGTTTCAATGAGCAGTTCTTC.

The CDR3 is CASSSLALSGTPYNEQFF. DNA of the CDR3: TGTGCCAGCAGCTCCCTGGCCCTAAGCGGAACCCCCTACAATGAGCAGTTCTTC. The chain carries TRBV5-8 and TRBJ2-1; possible D gene TRBD2, 5 bases. The germline gives CDR1 SGHTS, CDR2 YDEGEE. The CDR3 contains 18 residues. V gave up 3 bases and J gave up 2 bases, with 21 bases separating them.

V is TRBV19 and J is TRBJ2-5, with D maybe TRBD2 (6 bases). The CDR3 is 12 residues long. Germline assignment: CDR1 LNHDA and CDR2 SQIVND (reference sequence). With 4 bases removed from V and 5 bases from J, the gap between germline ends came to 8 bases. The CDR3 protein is CASSTRGETQYF. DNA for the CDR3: TGTGCCAGTAGTACCCGGGGGGAGACCCAGTACTTC.

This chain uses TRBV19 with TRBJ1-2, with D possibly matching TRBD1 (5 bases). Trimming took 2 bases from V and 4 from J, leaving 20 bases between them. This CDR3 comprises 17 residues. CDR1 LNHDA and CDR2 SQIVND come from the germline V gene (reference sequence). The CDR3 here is CASSIRGGGATSYGYTF. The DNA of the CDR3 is TGTGCCAGTAGTATAAGGGGCGGTGGGGCAACCAGCTATGGCTACACCTTC. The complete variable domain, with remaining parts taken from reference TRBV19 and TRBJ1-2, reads DGGITQSPKYLFRKEGQNVTLSCEQNLNHDAMYWYRQDPGQGLRLIYYSQIVNDFQKGDIAEGYSVSREKKESFPLTVTSAQKNPTAFYLCASSIRGGGATSYGYTFGSGTRLTVV.

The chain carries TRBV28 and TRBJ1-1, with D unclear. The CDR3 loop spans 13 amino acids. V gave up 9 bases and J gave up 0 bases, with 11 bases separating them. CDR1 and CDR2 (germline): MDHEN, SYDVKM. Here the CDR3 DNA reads TGTGCCAGTACACAGAACATGAACACTGAAGCTTTCTTT. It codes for CASTQNMNTEAFF.

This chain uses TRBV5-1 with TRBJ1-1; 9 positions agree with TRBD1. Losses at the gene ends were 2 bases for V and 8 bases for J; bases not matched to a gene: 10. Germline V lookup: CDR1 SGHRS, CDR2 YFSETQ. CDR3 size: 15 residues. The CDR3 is CASSFSRTGEGEAFF. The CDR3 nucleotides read TGCGCCAGCAGCTTCTCGCGGACAGGGGAGGGCGAAGCTTTCTTT.